One T cell receptor beta chain is described in this entry. This sample is drawn from a study of blood T cell repertoires in COVID-19. Across the study: Samples came from the United States, Italy and Spain, spanning acute and convalescent COVID-19. From T cells, B-cell-depleted T cells, or PBMCs came the material, which was cDNA or gDNA.

Germline V gene data show CDR1 as SGHRS and CDR2 as YFSETQ. Trimming cost V 1 base and J 4 bases; bases outside gene matches: 13. The CDR3 covers 19 residues. In the authors' methods: Estimated nucleated cell counts came from reference gene primer amplification. Produced via immunoSEQ multiplex PCR; TCRdb's table is partial and in-frame only. V, J and clone size derive from that table, while D and trimming were established from the DNA sequence. The sample consists of about 250,000 clones, roughly 80% of them appearing once. The clonotype originates from a man aged 45-65 years with active or convalescent COVID-19. The chain links TRBV5-1 to TRBJ2-1, with 11 positions matching TRBD2. The material sequenced was peripheral blood. The CDR3 DNA sequence: TGCGCCAGCAGCTTGCTGCCCCCCCTCCTAGCGGGGGGATACAATGAGCAGTTCTTC. It is translated as CASSLLPPLLAGGYNEQFF.